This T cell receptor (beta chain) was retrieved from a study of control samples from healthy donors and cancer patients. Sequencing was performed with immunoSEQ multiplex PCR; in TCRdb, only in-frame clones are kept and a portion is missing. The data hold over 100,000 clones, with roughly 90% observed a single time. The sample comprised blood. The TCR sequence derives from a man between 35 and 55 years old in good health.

CDR3 amino acids: CASSETGTETYEQYF. The DNA of the CDR3 is TGTGCCAGCAGCGAAACCGGGACGGAGACCTACGAGCAGTACTTC. The V and J genes are TRBV9 and TRBJ2-7; tentatively, D is TRBD1 or TRBD2 (5 bases each). The CDR3 is 15 amino acids. With 3 bases removed from V and 2 bases from J, the gap between germline ends came to 15 bases. CDR1 and CDR2 from the germline V gene are SGDLS and YYNGEE.